Following are 25 T cell receptor beta chains from one sample sequenced in a study of CD8+ T cells in alopecia areata. Treatment specified: oral pan-JAK inhibitor, 5-10 mg twice daily. Investigators isolated RNA and reverse transcribed it into cDNA to act as the sequencing template. Sequenced by immunoSEQ multiplex PCR; TCRdb stores in-frame clones only, minus some. This table holds 200,000 to 250,000 clones, about two fifths found once. The source was CD4+ T cells sorted from blood, collected at roughly week 30, from a patient treated with tofacitinib. The origin of the receptors is a human donor with alopecia areata.

This chain connects TRBV20-1 to TRBJ1-2; TRBD1 might be the D (5 bases). Trimming left V 6 bases short and J 6 bases short, with 8 bases between. This CDR3 contains 10 residues. CDR1 is DFQATT and CDR2 is SNEGSKA in the germline V gene (reference sequence). CDR3 residues: CSALRDGYTF. DNA for the CDR3: TGCAGTGCCCTCAGGGATGGCTACACCTTC.

V usage is TRBV29-1 and J usage is TRBJ2-7; maybe TRBD2 (6 bases). The CDR3 is made up of 11 amino acids. Per germline, CDR1 SQVTM and CDR2 ANQGSEA. Trimming shortened V by 3 bases and J by 6 bases, and 9 bases separated the two germline ends. CDR3 residues: CSVEAGPEQYF. Here the CDR3 DNA reads TGCAGCGTTGAGGCGGGGCCCGAGCAGTACTTC.

This clone was detected only a few times. V is TRBV7-9 and J is TRBJ1-1; no clear D. The CDR3 loop spans 13 amino acids. V was shortened by 9 bases and J by 1 base, with 12 bases between the two germline ends. Germline CDR1 and CDR2: SEHNR and FQNEAQ (reference sequence). CDR3 nucleotides: TGTGCCAGTCTCAGAGGAACGAACACTGAAGCTTTCTTT. Its translation is CASLRGTNTEAFF. Full variable domain (rest looked up from reference TRBV7-9 and TRBJ1-1): DTGVSQNPRHKITKRGQNVTFRCDPISEHNRLYWYRQTLGQGPEFLTYFQNEAQLEKSRLLSDRFSAERPKGSFSTLEIQRTEQGDSAMYLCASLRGTNTEAFFGQGTRLTVV.

The gene calls are TRBV7-9 and TRBJ2-7; D is unresolved. V was trimmed by 5 bases and J by 3 bases, leaving 17 bases between them. The CDR3 length is 15 residues. CDR1 is SEHNR, CDR2 FQNEAQ, per germline (reference sequence). The CDR3 coding sequence is TGTGCCAGCAGCGCCGTTATCACAAGAAACTACGAGCAGTACTTC. Translated, it gives CASSAVITRNYEQYF.

The chain carries TRBV23-1 and TRBJ2-7; tentative D call: TRBD1 (5 bases). TRBV23-1 counts as an open reading frame of uncertain function. The CDR3 is made up of 13 amino acids. Trimming removed 8 bases at V and 5 bases at J, with 16 bases between. CDR3 amino acids: CASQKPRGHEQYF. The CDR3 DNA reads TGCGCCAGCCAAAAACCTAGGGGTCACGAGCAGTACTTC.

The rearrangement joins TRBV30 to TRBJ2-7; D remains ambiguous. CDR3 length equals 13 residues. Germline V gene sequence: CDR1 GTSNPN, CDR2 SVGIG (reference sequence). The V end was cut by 3 bases, the J end by 0 bases, with 9 bases between. The CDR3 is CAWRKQSSYEQYF. The CDR3 bases are TGTGCCTGGAGAAAGCAGAGCTCCTACGAGCAGTACTTC.

The chain combines TRBV4-1 with TRBJ1-1, with D unresolved. This CDR3 has 13 residues. CDR1 MGHRA and CDR2 YSYEKL come from the germline V gene. Trimming shortened V by 1 base and J by 4 bases, and 7 bases separated the two germline ends. The CDR3: CASSQGWGTEAFF. For the CDR3, the DNA is TGCGCCAGCAGCCAAGGATGGGGCACTGAAGCTTTCTTT.

The chain is built from TRBV4-2 and TRBJ1-4; D unresolved. Germline V gene data show CDR1 as LGHNA and CDR2 as YNFKEQ. The CDR3 spans 15 residues. The germline V and J ends were trimmed by 3 bases and 0 bases, with 8 bases remaining between them. The CDR3 loop is CASSQPDATNEKLFF. The CDR3 nucleotides are TGTGCCAGCAGCCAGCCAGACGCAACTAATGAAAAACTGTTTTTT.

The genes are TRBV9 and TRBJ2-7; maybe TRBD1 (6 bases). This CDR3 comprises 14 residues. V was trimmed by 4 bases and J by 3 bases, leaving 14 bases between them. Germline V gene sequence: CDR1 SGDLS, CDR2 YYNGEE. CDR3 amino acids: CASSLNEQGYEQYF. The CDR3 DNA reads TGTGCCAGCAGCCTCAACGAACAGGGCTACGAGCAGTACTTC. The full variable domain, in which reference TRBV9 and TRBJ2-7 provide the parts outside the CDR3, is DSGVTQTPKHLITATGQRVTLRCSPRSGDLSVYWYQQSLDQGLQFLIQYYNGEERAKGNILERFSAQQFPDLHSELNLSSLELGDSALYFCASSLNEQGYEQYFGPGTRLTVT.

This chain joins TRBV11-1 and TRBJ2-5; 13 positions match TRBD2. This CDR3 is 15 amino acids long. Germline lookup yields CDR1 SGHAT and CDR2 FQDESV (reference sequence). The ends lost 5 bases at V and 4 bases at J; junction bases unmatched: 4. The CDR3 loop reads CASSQRTSGRETQYF. CDR3 DNA sequence: TGTGCCAGCAGCCAACGGACTAGCGGGAGAGAGACCCAGTACTTC.

This chain links TRBV6-5 with TRBJ1-6; 9 bases align to TRBD1. Germline V gene data show CDR1 as MNHEY and CDR2 as SVGAGI. V lost 6 bases and J lost 5; bases outside the gene matches: 2. This CDR3 region has 14 residues. The CDR3 loop reads CASRGTGNNSPLHF. Here the CDR3 DNA reads TGTGCCAGCAGGGGGACAGGGAATAATTCACCCCTCCACTTT.

The rearrangement links TRBV18 to TRBJ2-1; TRBD1 aligns across 9 bases. The CDR3 is 16 residues long. With V trimmed by 5 bases and J by 6 bases, 11 bases remained unmatched. Germline V gene sequence: CDR1 KGHSH, CDR2 LQKENI. Here the CDR3 DNA reads TGTGCCAGCTCAGTACGGACGGGACAGGGTAGCAATGAGCAGTTCTTC. Protein product: CASSVRTGQGSNEQFF.

The chain employs TRBV7-8 and TRBJ2-4; a possible D gene is TRBD2 (6 bases). Germline V gene lookup returns CDR1 SGHVS and CDR2 FQNEAQ. V lost 6 bases and J 0 bases, leaving 12 bases between the germline ends. The CDR3 length is 15 residues. The CDR3 loop reads CASSSAGLAKNIQYF. CDR3 DNA sequence: TGTGCCAGCAGTTCAGCGGGCCTAGCCAAAAACATTCAGTACTTC.

The V gene is TRBV5-1, the J gene TRBJ1-1, with D uncertain. CDR3 length: 13 residues. V was pared by 2 bases and J by 4 bases, with 9 bases between. Germline V lookup: CDR1 SGHRS, CDR2 YFSETQ. CDR3 in amino acids: CASSFMSTTEAFF. The CDR3 coding sequence is TGCGCCAGCAGCTTTATGAGTACCACTGAAGCTTTCTTT.

This clone was seen more than once but under ten times. This chain joins TRBV30 and TRBJ2-7; tentatively, D is TRBD1 (5 bases). Between the trimmed V and J ends, which lost 0 bases and 5 bases, there was a span of 17 bases. This CDR3 is built from 15 residues. From germline, CDR1 is GTSNPN and CDR2 SVGIG (reference sequence). CDR3: CAWSVSFSRVHEQYF. The CDR3 DNA follows: TGTGCCTGGAGTGTATCCTTTTCCAGGGTCCACGAGCAGTACTTC.

This clone was seen once. The rearrangement links TRBV12-5 to TRBJ2-7; 10 positions agree with TRBD1. The trim removed 7 bases at V and 5 bases at J, leaving 17 bases unmatched. Germline V lookup: CDR1 LGHNT, CDR2 FRNRAP. There are 17 residues in the CDR3. In nucleotides, the CDR3 is TGTGCTAGTGCCCCGGACAGGGGGACGCAGTTTACCCACGAGCAGTACTTC. The encoded protein is CASAPDRGTQFTHEQYF.

This clone appeared a few times. The sample has other DNA sequences that encode this CDR3 too. The genes are TRBV5-1 and TRBJ1-3; D is unresolved. V lost 2 bases and J lost 0, with 3 bases in between. The CDR3 extends over 13 amino acids. Germline loops: CDR1 SGHRS, CDR2 YFSETQ. In DNA, the CDR3 is TGCGCCAGCAGCTTAAACTCTGGAAACACCATATATTTT. It specifies CASSLNSGNTIYF. Full variable domain (remainder filled in from reference TRBV5-1 and TRBJ1-3): KAGVTQTPRYLIKTRGQQVTLSCSPISGHRSVSWYQQTPGQGLQFLFEYFSETQRNKGNFPGRFSGRQFSNSRSEMNVSTLELGDSALYLCASSLNSGNTIYFGEGSWLTVV.

This clone was observed a handful of times. This chain joins TRBV7-9 and TRBJ2-1, with D uncertain. CDR1 is SEHNR and CDR2 is FQNEAQ in the germline V gene (reference sequence). V lost 2 bases, J lost 9 bases, and 5 bases lay in between. The CDR3 contains 11 residues. CDR3 amino acids: CASSLKSEQFF. The DNA for the CDR3 is TGTGCCAGCAGCTTAAAGTCTGAGCAGTTCTTC.

In its sample, this clone was seen many times. The V call is TRBV2, the J call TRBJ1-5, with a tentative D call TRBD1 (6 bases). This CDR3 contains 13 residues. The V gene's germline CDR1 is SNHLY and CDR2 FYNNEI. V gave up 2 bases and J gave up 6 bases, with 8 bases separating them. CDR3 amino acids: CASSEQGSQPQHF. The DNA for the CDR3 is TGTGCCAGCAGTGAACAGGGGAGTCAGCCCCAGCATTTT.

This clone was seen only a few times. This rearrangement joins TRBV7-9 to TRBJ2-5; D perhaps matches TRBD2 (6 bases). Trimming pared 1 base from V and 7 bases from J, leaving 13 bases between. Per germline, CDR1 SEHNR and CDR2 FQNEAQ (reference sequence). The CDR3 extends over 14 amino acids. In DNA form, the CDR3 reads TGTGCCAGCAGCTTAGTGACGGACTACGGGACCCAGTACTTC. This codes for CASSLVTDYGTQYF.

The chain is built from TRBV5-1 and TRBJ2-5; weak D call: TRBD1 (7 bases). Germline loops: CDR1 SGHRS, CDR2 YFSETQ. Trimming pared 4 bases from V and 5 bases from J, leaving 18 bases between. This CDR3 comprises 15 residues. CDR3 sequence: CASSGGTAILETQYF. The DNA of the CDR3 is TGCGCCAGCAGCGGCGGGACAGCTATTCTCGAGACCCAGTACTTC.

A few counts support this clone. This chain connects TRBV11-2 to TRBJ2-2, with TRBD2 identical over 8 bases. V was pared by 1 base and J by 5 bases, with 6 bases of the junction left unmatched. This CDR3 spans 16 amino acids. The V gene's germline CDR1 is SGHAT and CDR2 FQNNGV. The CDR3 bases are TGTGCCAGCAGCTTAGGGAGCGGGAGCGGAACCGGGGAGCTGTTTTTT. This sequence encodes CASSLGSGSGTGELFF.

V and J are TRBV2 and TRBJ2-2; 9 bases line up with TRBD2. Looked up from germline, CDR1 is SNHLY and CDR2 is FYNNEI. The ends lost 6 bases at V and 0 bases at J; junction bases unmatched: 2. CDR3 length: 15 residues. CDR3 region: CASRGTSSNTGELFF. DNA for the CDR3: TGTGCCAGCAGGGGGACTAGCTCGAACACCGGGGAGCTGTTTTTT.

The gene calls are TRBV5-1 and TRBJ2-7; D may be TRBD1 or TRBD2 (6 bases each). This CDR3 is 16 amino acids long. V was trimmed by 4 bases and J by 6 bases, leaving 23 bases between them. Germline V gene sequence: CDR1 SGHRS, CDR2 YFSETQ. As DNA, the CDR3 is TGCGCCAGCAGCCCGAGACCGGGGGCAGGGTCCGTCGAGCAGTACTTC. Translation: CASSPRPGAGSVEQYF.

A few counts support this clone. The rearrangement joins TRBV11-2 to TRBJ1-1; tentatively, D is TRBD1 (5 bases). This CDR3 is built from 14 residues. Per germline, CDR1 SGHAT and CDR2 FQNNGV. V dropped 5 bases and J dropped 1 base, with 11 bases sitting between them. This chain's CDR3 is CASSPLTANTEAFF. The CDR3 bases are TGTGCCAGCAGCCCATTGACAGCGAACACTGAAGCTTTCTTT.